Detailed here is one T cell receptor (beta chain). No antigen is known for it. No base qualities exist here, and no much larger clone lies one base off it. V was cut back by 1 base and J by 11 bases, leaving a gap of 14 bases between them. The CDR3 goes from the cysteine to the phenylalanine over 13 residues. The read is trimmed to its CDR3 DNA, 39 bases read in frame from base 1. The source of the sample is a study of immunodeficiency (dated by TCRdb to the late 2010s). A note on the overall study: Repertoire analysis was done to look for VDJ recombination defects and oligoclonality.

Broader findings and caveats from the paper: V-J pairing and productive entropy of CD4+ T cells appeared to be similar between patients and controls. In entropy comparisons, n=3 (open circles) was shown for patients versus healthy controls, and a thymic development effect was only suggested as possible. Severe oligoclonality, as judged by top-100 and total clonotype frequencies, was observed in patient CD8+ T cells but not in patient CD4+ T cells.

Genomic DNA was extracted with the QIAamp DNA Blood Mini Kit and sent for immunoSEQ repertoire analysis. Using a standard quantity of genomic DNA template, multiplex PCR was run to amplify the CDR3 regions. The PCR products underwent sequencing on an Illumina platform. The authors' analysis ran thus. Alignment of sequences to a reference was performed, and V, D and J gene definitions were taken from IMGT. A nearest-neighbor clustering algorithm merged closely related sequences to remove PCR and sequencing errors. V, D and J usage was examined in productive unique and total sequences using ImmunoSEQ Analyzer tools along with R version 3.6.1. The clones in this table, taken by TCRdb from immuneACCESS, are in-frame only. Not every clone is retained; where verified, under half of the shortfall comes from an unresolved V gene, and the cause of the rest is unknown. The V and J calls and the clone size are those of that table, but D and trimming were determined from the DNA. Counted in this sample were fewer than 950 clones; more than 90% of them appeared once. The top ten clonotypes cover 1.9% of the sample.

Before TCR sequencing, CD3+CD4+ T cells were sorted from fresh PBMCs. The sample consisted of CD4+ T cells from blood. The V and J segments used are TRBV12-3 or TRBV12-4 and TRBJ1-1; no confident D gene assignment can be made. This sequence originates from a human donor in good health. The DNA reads TGTGCCAGCAGTTTAGTCGGGCCTCAGGCGGCTTTCTTT. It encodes CASSLVGPQAAFF.